This TCR beta chain emerged from a study of cytomegalovirus exposure and HLA in healthy donors. In the study overall: Samples from HLA-typed donors yielded some 85 million unique TCRs in an early data release. Study conclusions and caveats: Common viral pathogens were later found to be apparently linked to several of the most significant clusters. Rarity marked most TCR sequences, yet some public TCRs occurred in many donors.

To note about this clone: Its antigen is currently unknown.

The germline gives CDR1 KGHSH, CDR2 LQKENI. CDR3 size: 15 residues. Trimming pared 2 bases from V and 2 bases from J, leaving 10 bases between. Primers included in the PCR were 60 Vbeta and 13 Jbeta primers. Per the original data handling: A later analysis counted 65 million to 80 million unique TCR beta chains, some 12 million shared. The table came from immunoSEQ multiplex PCR; TCRdb's copy has only in-frame clones and leaves some out. V, J and clone size are taken as reported in that table, and D and trimming were inferred from the DNA itself. Of 250,000 to 350,000 clones listed, 70% to 90% are singletons.

The receptor was derived from a man between 40 and 49 years old in good health and CMV-seropositive. V gene TRBV18 combines with J gene TRBJ1-3; no clear D gene. The specimen was PBMCs. The CDR3 loop is CASSPAGRAGNTIYF. The CDR3, as DNA: TGTGCCAGCTCACCAGCAGGCAGAGCTGGAAACACCATATATTTT.